This T cell receptor beta chain was observed in a study of CD8+CD57+ T cells in acquired aplastic anemia (dated by TCRdb to the late 2010s). Context from the whole study: A mean of around 3.3 ug of DNA, ranging from about 0.2 to 27.4 ug, was extracted from sorted CD4+ and CD8+ cells. A CD8+CD57+ expansion meant a frequency higher than the mean frequency seen in healthy subjects.

About this clonotype itself: The target of this receptor is not known. Base qualities are not recorded, but no much larger clone differs from it by a single base.

General findings and caveats noted by the study authors: Roughly 29 CD8+ CDR3 sequences were found in both patients and controls but appeared to be highly expressed in patients and within the immunodominant clones of the patients. Patients and healthy controls showed no significant difference in CD8+ Simpson's diversity (P=0.060).

Expansion of CD8+CD57+ cells had been shown by flow cytometry in the patients chosen for sequencing. All patients had severe acquired aplastic anemia diagnosed by International Study of Aplastic Anemia and Agranulocytosis and Camitta criteria. Patients had received no therapy at the time of blood sampling. TCR repertoires of sorted CD4+ and CD8+ blood T cells from severe aplastic anemia patients and healthy subjects were deep-sequenced in the study. Patients were enrolled in the USA under clinicaltrials.gov protocols 00001620, 01623167, 00001397, 00071045, 00081523 and 00961064. Ficoll-Paque density gradient centrifugation was used to isolate peripheral blood mononuclear cells. Before DNA extraction, CD4+ and CD8+ T cells were sorted with FACS or magnetic beads. TCR beta VDJ combination and CDR3 sequence profiling used genomic DNA as the template. An Illumina HiSeq 2000 was used for TCR repertoire sequencing. As for the original processing: Repertoire assessment relied on Simpson's diversity index, CDR3 size and DJ length profiles, and TRBV/TRBJ rearrangement plots. The immunodominant clone was defined as the most abundant DNA sequence in deep sequencing data. CDR3 amino acid sequences were checked for sharing across subjects and were also compared against the VDJdb database and published repertoires. In-frame beta chains were kept once TCRdb had trimmed the public reads at Q25 with fastp and called clones with MiXCR. CDR3 protein sequences are deduplicated, and each keeps its most common genes and DNA. The V and J calls come from TCRdb's annotation, not from the publication. Here the sample has about 250,000 distinct CDR3 sequences; roughly half occur a single time. The ten largest clonotypes hold under 9% of the sample.

The origin of this receptor is a human donor with aplastic anemia. Sequencing was done on a sample of sorted CD4+, CD8+, or CD8+CD57+ T cells (not recorded which) from PBMCs.

Read as DNA, the sequence is TGTGCCAGCACCCAGGGCGCGGCCTTTGGGCAGTACTTC. This codes for CASTQGAAFGQYF. This sequence uses TRBV7-9 and TRBJ2-7; TRBD1 is a possible D gene, resting on 5 matching bases. The junction carries 19 bases between V and J, which are trimmed by 7 bases and 9 bases respectively. Including the terminal cysteine and phenylalanine, the CDR3 comprises 13 residues. The sequence is cut down to CDR3 DNA, 39 bases in frame from base 1. From a lookup of the germline V gene (reference sequence), CDR1 and CDR2 are SEHNR and FQNEAQ.